This T cell receptor (beta chain) was recovered during a study of cytomegalovirus exposure and HLA in healthy donors. Study details: The same platform was used for the roughly 130 validation repertoires and the 600 to 850 first-cohort repertoires, a later analysis reported.

The J segment lost 9 bases and the V segment lost 5 bases, leaving 12 bases of the junction unmatched. This CDR3 is 16 amino acids long. CDR1 and CDR2 from the germline V gene are LGHNA and YSLEER. Sequencing used immunoSEQ multiplex PCR; TCRdb keeps in-frame clones, though not all of them. The sample yields 350,000 or so clones, 70% to 90% seen once. The receptor was isolated from a young woman in good health and CMV-seronegative. This rearrangement joins TRBV4-3 to TRBJ2-2; TRBD2 aligns across 10 bases. The sequenced sample was PBMCs. The CDR3 loop reads CASSYNLAGDGRELFF. The CDR3 nucleotides read TGCGCCAGCAGCTACAACCTAGCGGGAGATGGCCGGGAGCTGTTTTTT.